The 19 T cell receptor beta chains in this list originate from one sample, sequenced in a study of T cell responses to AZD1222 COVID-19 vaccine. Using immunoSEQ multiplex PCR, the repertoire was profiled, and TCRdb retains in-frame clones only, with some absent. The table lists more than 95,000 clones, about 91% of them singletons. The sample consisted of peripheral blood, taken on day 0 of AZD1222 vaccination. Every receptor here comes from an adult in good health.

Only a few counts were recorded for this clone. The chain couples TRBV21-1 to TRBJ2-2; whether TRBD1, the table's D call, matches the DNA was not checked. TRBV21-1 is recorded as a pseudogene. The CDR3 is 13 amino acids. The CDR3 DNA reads TGTGCCACGGACAGGGGGTGGTCCGGGGAGCTGTTTTTT. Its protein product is CATDRGWSGELFF.

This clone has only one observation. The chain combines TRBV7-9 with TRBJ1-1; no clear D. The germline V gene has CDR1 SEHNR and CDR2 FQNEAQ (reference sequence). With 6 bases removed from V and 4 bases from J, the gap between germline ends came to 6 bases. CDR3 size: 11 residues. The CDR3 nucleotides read TGTGCCAGCAGACTAGGCACTGAAGCTTTCTTT. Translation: CASRLGTEAFF.

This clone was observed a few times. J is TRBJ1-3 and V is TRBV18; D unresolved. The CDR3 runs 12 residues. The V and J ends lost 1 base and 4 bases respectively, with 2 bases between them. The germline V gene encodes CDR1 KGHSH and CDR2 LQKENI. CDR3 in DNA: TGTGCCAGCTCACCACGAGGAAACACCATATATTTT. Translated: CASSPRGNTIYF.

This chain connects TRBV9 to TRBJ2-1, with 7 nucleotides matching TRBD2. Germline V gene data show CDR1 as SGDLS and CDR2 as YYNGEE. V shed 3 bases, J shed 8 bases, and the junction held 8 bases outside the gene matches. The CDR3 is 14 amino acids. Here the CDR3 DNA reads TGTGCCAGCAGCGCCCCAATAACTAGCGATGAGCAGTTCTTC. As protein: CASSAPITSDEQFF.

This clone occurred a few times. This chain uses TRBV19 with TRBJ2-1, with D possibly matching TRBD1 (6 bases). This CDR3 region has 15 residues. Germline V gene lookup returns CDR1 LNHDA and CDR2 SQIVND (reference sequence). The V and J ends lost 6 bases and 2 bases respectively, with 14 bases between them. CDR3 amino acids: CASRDRLGPYNEQFF. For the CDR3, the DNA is TGTGCCAGTAGAGACAGGTTAGGGCCCTACAATGAGCAGTTCTTC.

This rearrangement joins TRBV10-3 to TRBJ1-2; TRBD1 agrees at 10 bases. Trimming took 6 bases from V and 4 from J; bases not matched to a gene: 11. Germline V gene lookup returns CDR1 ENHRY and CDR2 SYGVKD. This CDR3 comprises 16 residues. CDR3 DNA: TGTGCCATCAGCCCGGGACAGGGGAGTGGGACCTATGGCTACACCTTC. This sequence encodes CAISPGQGSGTYGYTF.

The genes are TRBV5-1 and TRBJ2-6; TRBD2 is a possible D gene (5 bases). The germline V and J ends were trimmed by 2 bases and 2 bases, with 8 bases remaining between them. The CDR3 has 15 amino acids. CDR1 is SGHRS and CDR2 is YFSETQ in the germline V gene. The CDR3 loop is CASSFEEAGANVLTF. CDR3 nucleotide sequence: TGCGCCAGCAGCTTTGAGGAGGCTGGGGCCAACGTCCTGACTTTC.

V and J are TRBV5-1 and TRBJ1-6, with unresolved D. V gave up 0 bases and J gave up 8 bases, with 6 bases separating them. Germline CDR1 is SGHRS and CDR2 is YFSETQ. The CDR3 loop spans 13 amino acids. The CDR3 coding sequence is TGCGCCAGCAGCTTGGACGGGGATTCACCCCTCCACTTT. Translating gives CASSLDGDSPLHF.

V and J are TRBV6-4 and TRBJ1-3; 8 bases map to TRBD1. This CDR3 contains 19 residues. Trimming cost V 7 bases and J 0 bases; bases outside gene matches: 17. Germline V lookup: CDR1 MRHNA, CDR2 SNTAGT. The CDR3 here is CASNIPPPLDRGSGNTIYF. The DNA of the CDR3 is TGTGCCAGCAATATACCCCCCCCTCTCGACAGGGGCTCTGGAAACACCATATATTTT.

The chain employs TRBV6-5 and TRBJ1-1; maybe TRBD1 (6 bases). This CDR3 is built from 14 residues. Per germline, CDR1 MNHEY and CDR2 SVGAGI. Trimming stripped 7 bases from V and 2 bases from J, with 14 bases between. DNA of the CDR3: TGTGCCAGCACTCCAGCCGGGGGCAACACTGAAGCTTTCTTT. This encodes CASTPAGGNTEAFF.

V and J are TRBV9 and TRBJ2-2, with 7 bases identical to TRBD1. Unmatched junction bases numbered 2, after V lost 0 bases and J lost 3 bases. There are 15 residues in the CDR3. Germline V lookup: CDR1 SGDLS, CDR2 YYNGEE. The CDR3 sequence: CASSVDQGDTGELFF. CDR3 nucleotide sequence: TGTGCCAGCAGCGTAGACCAGGGGGACACCGGGGAGCTGTTTTTT. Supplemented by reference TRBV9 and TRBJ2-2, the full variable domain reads DSGVTQTPKHLITATGQRVTLRCSPRSGDLSVYWYQQSLDQGLQFLIQYYNGEERAKGNILERFSAQQFPDLHSELNLSSLELGDSALYFCASSVDQGDTGELFFGEGSRLTVL.

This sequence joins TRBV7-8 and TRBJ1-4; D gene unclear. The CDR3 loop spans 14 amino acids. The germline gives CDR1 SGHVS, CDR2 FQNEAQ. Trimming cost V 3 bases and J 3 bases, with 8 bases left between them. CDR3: CASSFSGANEKLFF. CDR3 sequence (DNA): TGTGCCAGCAGCTTCTCAGGTGCTAATGAAAAACTGTTTTTT.

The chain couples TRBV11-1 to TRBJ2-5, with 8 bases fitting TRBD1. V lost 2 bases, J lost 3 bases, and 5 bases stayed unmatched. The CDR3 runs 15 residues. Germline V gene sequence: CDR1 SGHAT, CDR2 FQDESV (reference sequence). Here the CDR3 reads CASSLTWGQEETQYF. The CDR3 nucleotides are TGTGCCAGCAGCTTAACCTGGGGACAGGAAGAGACCCAGTACTTC.

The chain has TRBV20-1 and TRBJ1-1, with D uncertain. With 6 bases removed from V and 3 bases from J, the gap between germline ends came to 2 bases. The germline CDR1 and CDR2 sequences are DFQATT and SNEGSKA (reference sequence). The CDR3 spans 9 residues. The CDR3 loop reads CSADTEAFF. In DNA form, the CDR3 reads TGCAGTGCGGACACTGAAGCTTTCTTT.

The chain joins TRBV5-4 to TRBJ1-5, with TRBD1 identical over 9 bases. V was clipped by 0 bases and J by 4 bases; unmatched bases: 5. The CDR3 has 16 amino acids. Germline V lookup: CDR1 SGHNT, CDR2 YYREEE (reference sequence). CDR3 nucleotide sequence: TGTGCCAGCAGCTTGGGGGGGGGACAGGGAAATCAGCCCCAGCATTTT. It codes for CASSLGGGQGNQPQHF.

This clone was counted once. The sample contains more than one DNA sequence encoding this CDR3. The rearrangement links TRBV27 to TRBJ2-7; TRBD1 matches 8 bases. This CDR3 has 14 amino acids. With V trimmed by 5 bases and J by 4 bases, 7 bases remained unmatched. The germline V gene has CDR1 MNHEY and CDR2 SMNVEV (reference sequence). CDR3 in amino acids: CASSLAGGLYEQYF. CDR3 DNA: TGTGCCAGCAGTCTGGCAGGGGGCCTTTACGAGCAGTACTTC.

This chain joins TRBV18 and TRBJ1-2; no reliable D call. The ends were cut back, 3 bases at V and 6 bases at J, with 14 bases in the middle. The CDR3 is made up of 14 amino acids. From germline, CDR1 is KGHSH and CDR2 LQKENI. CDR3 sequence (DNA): TGTGCCAGCTCACCGACCATCGAGGGTAATGGCTACACCTTC. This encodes CASSPTIEGNGYTF.

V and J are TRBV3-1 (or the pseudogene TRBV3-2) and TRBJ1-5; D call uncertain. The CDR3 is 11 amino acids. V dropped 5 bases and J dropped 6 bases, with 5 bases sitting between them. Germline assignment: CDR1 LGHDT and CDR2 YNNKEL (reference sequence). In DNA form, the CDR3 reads TGTGCCAGCAGCTCGCGTCAGCCCCAGCATTTT. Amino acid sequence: CASSSRQPQHF.

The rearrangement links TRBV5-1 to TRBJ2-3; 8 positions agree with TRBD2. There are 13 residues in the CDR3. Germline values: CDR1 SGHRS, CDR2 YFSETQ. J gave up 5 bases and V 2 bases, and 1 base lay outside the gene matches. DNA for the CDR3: TGCGCCAGCAGCTTTAGCGGGGTAGATACGCAGTATTTT. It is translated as CASSFSGVDTQYF. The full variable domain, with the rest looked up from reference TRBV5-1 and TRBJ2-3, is KAGVTQTPRYLIKTRGQQVTLSCSPISGHRSVSWYQQTPGQGLQFLFEYFSETQRNKGNFPGRFSGRQFSNSRSEMNVSTLELGDSALYLCASSFSGVDTQYFGPGTRLTVL.